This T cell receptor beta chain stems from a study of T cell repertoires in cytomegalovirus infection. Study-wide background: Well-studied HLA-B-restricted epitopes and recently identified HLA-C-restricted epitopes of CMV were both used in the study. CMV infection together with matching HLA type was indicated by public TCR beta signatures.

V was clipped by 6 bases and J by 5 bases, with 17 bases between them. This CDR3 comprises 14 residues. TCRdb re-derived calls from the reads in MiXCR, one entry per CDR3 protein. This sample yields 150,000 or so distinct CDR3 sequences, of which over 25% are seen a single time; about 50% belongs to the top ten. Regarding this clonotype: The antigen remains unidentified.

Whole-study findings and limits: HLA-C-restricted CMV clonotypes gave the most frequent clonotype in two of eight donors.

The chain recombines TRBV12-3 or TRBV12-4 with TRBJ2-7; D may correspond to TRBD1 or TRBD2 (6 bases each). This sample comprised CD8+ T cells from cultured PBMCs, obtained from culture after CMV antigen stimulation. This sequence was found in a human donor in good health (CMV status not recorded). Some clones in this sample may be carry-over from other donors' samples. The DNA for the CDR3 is TGTGCCAGCAGCCGCTCCCTTGGGGGGCACGAGCAGTACTTC. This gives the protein CASSRSLGGHEQYF.